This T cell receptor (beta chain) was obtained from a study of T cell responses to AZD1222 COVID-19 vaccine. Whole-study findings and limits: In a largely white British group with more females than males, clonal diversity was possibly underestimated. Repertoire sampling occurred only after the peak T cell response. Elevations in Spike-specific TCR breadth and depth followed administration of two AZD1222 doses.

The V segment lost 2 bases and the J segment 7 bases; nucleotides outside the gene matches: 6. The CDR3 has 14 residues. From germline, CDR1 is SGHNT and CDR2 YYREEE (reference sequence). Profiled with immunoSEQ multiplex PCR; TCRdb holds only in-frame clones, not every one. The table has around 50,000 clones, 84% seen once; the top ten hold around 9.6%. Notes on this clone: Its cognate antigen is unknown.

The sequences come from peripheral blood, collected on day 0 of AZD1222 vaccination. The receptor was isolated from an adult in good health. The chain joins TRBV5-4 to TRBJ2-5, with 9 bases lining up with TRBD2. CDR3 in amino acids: CASSFAGGHGTQYF. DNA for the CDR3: TGTGCCAGCAGCTTTGCGGGGGGGCACGGGACCCAGTACTTC.